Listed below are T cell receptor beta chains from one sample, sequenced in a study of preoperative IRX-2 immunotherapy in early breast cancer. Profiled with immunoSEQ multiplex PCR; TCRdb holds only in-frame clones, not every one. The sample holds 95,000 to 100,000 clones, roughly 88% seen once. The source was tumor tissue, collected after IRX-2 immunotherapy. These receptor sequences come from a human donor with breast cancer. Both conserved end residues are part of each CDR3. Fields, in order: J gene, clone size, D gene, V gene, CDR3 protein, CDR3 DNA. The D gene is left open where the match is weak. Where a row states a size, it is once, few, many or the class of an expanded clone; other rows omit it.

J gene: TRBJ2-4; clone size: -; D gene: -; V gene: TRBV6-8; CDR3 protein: CASSYSGVQGNIQYF; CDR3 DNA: TGTGCCAGCAGTTACTCAGGGGTGCAGGGGAACATTCAGTACTTC
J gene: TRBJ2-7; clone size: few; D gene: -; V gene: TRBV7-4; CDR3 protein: CASSLVGSASEQYF; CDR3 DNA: TGTGCCAGCAGCTTAGTGGGCTCCGCCTCCGAGCAGTACTTC
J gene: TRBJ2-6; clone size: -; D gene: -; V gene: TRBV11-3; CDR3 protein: CASSSYWGAGANVLTF; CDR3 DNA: TGTGCCAGCAGTTCCTACTGGGGGGCTGGGGCCAACGTCCTGACTTTC
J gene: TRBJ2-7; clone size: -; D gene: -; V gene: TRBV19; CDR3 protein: CASSISLWGEQYF; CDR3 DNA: TGTGCCAGTAGTATTTCCCTTTGGGGGGAGCAGTACTTC
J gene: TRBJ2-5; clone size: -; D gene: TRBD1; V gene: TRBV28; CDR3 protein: CASSLDRDRETQYF; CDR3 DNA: TGTGCCAGCAGCCTGGACAGGGATCGAGAGACCCAGTACTTC
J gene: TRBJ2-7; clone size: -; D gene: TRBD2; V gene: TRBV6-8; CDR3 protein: CASSPPPGLAAYEQYF; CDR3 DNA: TGTGCCAGCAGCCCCCCCCCGGGACTAGCGGCTTACGAGCAGTACTTC
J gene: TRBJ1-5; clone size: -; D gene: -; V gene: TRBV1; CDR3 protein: CASSPQAVLRQPQHF; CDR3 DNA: TGCGCCAGCAGCCCTCAGGCGGTCCTAAGACAGCCCCAGCATTTT
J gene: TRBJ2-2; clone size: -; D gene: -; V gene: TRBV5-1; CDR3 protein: CASSIGTDSTGELFF; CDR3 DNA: TGCGCCAGCAGCATAGGGACGGATTCGACCGGGGAGCTGTTTTTT
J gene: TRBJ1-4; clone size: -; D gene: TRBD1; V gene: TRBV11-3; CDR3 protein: CASSLDGTANNEKLFF; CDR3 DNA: TGTGCCAGCAGCTTAGATGGGACAGCCAATAATGAAAAACTGTTTTTT
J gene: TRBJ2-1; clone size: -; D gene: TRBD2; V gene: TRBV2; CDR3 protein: CARDSGGAYNEQFF; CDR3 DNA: TGTGCCAGAGATAGCGGGGGGGCATACAATGAGCAGTTCTTC
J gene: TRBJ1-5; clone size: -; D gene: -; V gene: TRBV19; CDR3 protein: CASRYVESLGNQPQHF; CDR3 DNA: TGTGCCAGCCGGTACGTGGAAAGTTTAGGCAATCAGCCCCAGCATTTT
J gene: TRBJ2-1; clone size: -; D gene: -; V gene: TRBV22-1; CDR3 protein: CASSLTGDEQFF; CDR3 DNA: TGTGCCAGCAGTCTAACAGGAGATGAGCAGTTCTTC
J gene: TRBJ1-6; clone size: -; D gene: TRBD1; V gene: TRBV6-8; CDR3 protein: CASSRETGQLNSPLHF; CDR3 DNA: TGTGCCAGCAGTCGGGAGACGGGACAGTTAAATTCACCCCTCCACTTT
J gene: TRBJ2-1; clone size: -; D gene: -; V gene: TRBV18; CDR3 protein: CASSQSVYNEQFF; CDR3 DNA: TGTGCCAGCTCACAGTCAGTCTACAATGAGCAGTTCTTC
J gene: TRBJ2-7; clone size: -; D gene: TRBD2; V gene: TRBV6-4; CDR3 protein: CASRAPGGGSAYEQYF; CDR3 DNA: TGTGCCAGCAGAGCCCCGGGGGGAGGATCCGCCTACGAGCAGTACTTC
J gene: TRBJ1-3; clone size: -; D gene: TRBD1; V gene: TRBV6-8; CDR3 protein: CASSSRQGLRNTIYF; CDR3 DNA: TGTGCCAGCAGTTCCCGACAGGGGTTGCGCAACACCATATATTTT
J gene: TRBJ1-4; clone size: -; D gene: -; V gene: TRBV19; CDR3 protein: CASSIWKGVATNEKLFF; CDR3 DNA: TGTGCCAGTAGTATATGGAAGGGGGTAGCAACTAATGAAAAACTGTTTTTT
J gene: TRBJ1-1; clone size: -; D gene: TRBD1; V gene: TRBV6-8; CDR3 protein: CASSYSGQGIEGAFF; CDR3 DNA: TGTGCCAGCAGTTACTCAGGACAGGGGATAGAAGGAGCTTTCTTT
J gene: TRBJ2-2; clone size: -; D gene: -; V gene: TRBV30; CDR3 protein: CAWGRVFGNTGELFF; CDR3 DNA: TGTGCCTGGGGACGGGTTTTCGGCAACACCGGGGAGCTGTTTTTT
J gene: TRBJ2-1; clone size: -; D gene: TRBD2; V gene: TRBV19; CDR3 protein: CASSLAGGPYEQFF; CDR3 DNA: TGTGCCAGTAGTCTAGCGGGGGGGCCCTATGAGCAGTTCTTC
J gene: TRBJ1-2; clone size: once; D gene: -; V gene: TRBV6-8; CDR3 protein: CASSRGDSAVGGYTF; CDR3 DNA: TGTGCCAGCAGTCGAGGAGATTCGGCTGTAGGTGGCTACACCTTC
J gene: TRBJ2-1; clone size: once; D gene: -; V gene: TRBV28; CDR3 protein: CASSVPRHYNEQFF; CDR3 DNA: TGTGCCAGCTCGGTCCCACGCCATTACAATGAGCAGTTCTTC
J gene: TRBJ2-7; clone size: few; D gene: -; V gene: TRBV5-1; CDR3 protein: CASSLDVARGYEQYF; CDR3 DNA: TGCGCCAGCAGCTTGGACGTGGCGCGGGGCTACGAGCAGTACTTC
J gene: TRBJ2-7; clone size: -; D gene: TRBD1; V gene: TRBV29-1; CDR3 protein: CSVLDRASYEQYF; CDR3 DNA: TGCAGCGTTCTTGACAGGGCATCCTACGAGCAGTACTTC
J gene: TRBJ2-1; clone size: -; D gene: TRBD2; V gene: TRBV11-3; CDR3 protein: CASSISGAIYNEQFF; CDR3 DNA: TGTGCCAGCAGCATTAGCGGGGCTATATACAATGAGCAGTTCTTC
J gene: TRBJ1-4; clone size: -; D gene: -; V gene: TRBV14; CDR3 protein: CASSLGLIRTEKLFF; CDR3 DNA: TGTGCCAGCAGCCTAGGACTGATAAGGACTGAAAAACTGTTTTTT
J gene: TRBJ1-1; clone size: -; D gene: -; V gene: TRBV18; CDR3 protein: CASLRGSRANTEAFF; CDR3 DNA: TGTGCCAGCTTACGTGGGTCAAGGGCGAACACTGAAGCTTTCTTT
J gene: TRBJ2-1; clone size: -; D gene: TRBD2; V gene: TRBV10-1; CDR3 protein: CASSGGGLTNEQFF; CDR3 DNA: TGCGCCAGCAGTGGGGGGGGACTTACGAATGAGCAGTTCTTC
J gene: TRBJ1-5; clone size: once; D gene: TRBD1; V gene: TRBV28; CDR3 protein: CASGQVNQPQHF; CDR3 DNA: TGTGCCAGCGGACAGGTTAATCAGCCCCAGCATTTT
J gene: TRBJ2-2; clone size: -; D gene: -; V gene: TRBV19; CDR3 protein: CASKVADTGELFF; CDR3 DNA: TGTGCCAGCAAAGTAGCGGACACCGGGGAGCTGTTTTTT
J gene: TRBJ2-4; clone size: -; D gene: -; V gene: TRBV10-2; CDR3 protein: CASSDEALAKNIQYF; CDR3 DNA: TGCGCCAGCAGTGATGAAGCTCTAGCCAAAAACATTCAGTACTTC
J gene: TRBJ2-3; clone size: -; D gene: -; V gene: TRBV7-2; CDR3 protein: CASSFGQTSSTDTQYF; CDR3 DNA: TGTGCCAGCAGCTTTGGACAGACCTCTAGCACAGATACGCAGTATTTT
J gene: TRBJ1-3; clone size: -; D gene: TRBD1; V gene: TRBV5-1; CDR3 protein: CASRTGGLVNMGNTIYF; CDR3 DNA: TGCGCCAGCCGAACAGGGGGCTTAGTTAATATGGGAAACACCATATATTTT
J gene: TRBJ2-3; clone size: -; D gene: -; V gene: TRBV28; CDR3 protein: CASSSPGTEKDTQYF; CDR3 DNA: TGTGCCAGCAGTTCCCCCGGGACCGAGAAGGATACGCAGTATTTT
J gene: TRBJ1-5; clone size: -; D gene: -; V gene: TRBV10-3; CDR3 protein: CAISESAGAGQPQHF; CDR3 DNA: TGTGCCATCAGTGAGTCGGCAGGGGCGGGTCAGCCCCAGCATTTT